Each of the 30 T cell receptor beta chains below was sequenced from the same sample in a study of blood T cell repertoires in COVID-19. This table comes from immunoSEQ multiplex PCR, and its TCRdb copy is limited to in-frame clones, with some not included. The table lists around 220,000 clones, around 88% of them singletons. Sample: PBMCs or T cells enriched from blood (not recorded which). These receptors were collected from a woman aged 45-59 years with acute COVID-19.

The chain links TRBV19 to TRBJ2-2, with D perhaps matching TRBD1 (6 bases). There are 13 residues in the CDR3. Germline-derived CDR1 and CDR2 are LNHDA and SQIVND (reference sequence). V dropped 6 bases and J dropped 1 base, with 6 bases sitting between them. The CDR3 DNA sequence: TGTGCCAGTAGGGACAGGAACACCGGGGAGCTGTTTTTT. It encodes CASRDRNTGELFF.

The rearrangement uses TRBV5-4 and TRBJ2-5, with 8 bases aligning to TRBD2. V shed 4 bases and J 1 base; nucleotides not matched to a gene: 6. Germline-derived CDR1 and CDR2 are SGHNT and YYREEE (reference sequence). The CDR3 spans 15 residues. The CDR3 region is CASSRRSGGQETQYF. CDR3 nucleotide sequence: TGTGCCAGCAGCCGAAGGAGCGGGGGCCAAGAGACCCAGTACTTC.

The V gene is TRBV19, the J gene TRBJ2-1; D unclear. V dropped 3 bases and J dropped 7 bases, with 10 bases sitting between them. The CDR3 extends over 13 amino acids. CDR1 is LNHDA, CDR2 SQIVND, per germline (reference sequence). CDR3 nucleotide sequence: TGTGCCAGTAGTATTGGGCTTCGAAATGAGCAGTTCTTC. Amino acid sequence: CASSIGLRNEQFF.

The chain joins TRBV6-5 to TRBJ2-7, with TRBD2 identical over 10 bases. V was clipped by 11 bases and J by 4 bases; unmatched bases: 14. The CDR3 runs 15 residues. Germline assignment: CDR1 MNHEY and CDR2 SVGAGI. This chain's CDR3 is CAGSIRASGSYEQYF. The CDR3, as DNA: TGTGCCGGAAGCATTAGGGCTAGCGGGAGTTACGAGCAGTACTTC.

V and J are TRBV9 and TRBJ2-1, with D maybe TRBD2 (6 bases). The V end lost 0 bases, the J end lost 12 bases, and 10 bases lay between the germline ends. The CDR3 consists of 12 residues. Germline V gene lookup returns CDR1 SGDLS and CDR2 YYNGEE. This chain's CDR3 is CASSVGGEAQFF. The CDR3 DNA sequence: TGTGCCAGCAGCGTAGGGGGGGAGGCGCAGTTCTTC.

Points on this clone: The same CDR3 also results from other DNA sequences found in this sample. This chain uses TRBV29-1 with TRBJ1-2; D ambiguous. Trimming took off 6 bases at V and 3 bases at J, with 5 bases between the two ends. This CDR3 has 10 amino acids. The germline V gene has CDR1 SQVTM and CDR2 ANQGSEA. CDR3: CSVADYGYTF. Here the CDR3 DNA reads TGCAGCGTGGCCGACTATGGCTACACCTTC.

This chain joins TRBV5-4 and TRBJ1-2; D perhaps matches TRBD1 (5 bases). The CDR3 is made up of 15 amino acids. V was trimmed by 1 base and J by 0 bases, leaving 10 bases between them. The germline CDR1 and CDR2 sequences are SGHNT and YYREEE (reference sequence). In nucleotides, the CDR3 is TGTGCCAGCAGCTTGTTGGGGGGAGCTAACTATGGCTACACCTTC. This gives the protein CASSLLGGANYGYTF.

This chain links TRBV7-3 with TRBJ1-2; TRBD1 matches at 10 bases. Germline V gene sequence: CDR1 SGHTA, CDR2 FQGTGA. The length of the CDR3 is 13 residues. Trimming removed 5 bases from V and 7 bases from J; junction bases left unmatched: 4. The CDR3 region is CASSMTGGGGYTF. The CDR3, as DNA: TGTGCCAGCAGCATGACAGGGGGCGGTGGCTACACCTTC.

This clone was seen a few times. This chain links TRBV20-1 with TRBJ2-7; the D is unclear. The germline CDR1 and CDR2 sequences are DFQATT and SNEGSKA (reference sequence). The CDR3 loop spans 11 amino acids. V gave up 2 bases and J gave up 9 bases, with 11 bases separating them. CDR3 loop: CSARSSFGQYF. The CDR3 nucleotides read TGCAGTGCTAGATCTAGTTTCGGGCAGTACTTC.

This clone was observed a handful of times. The rearrangement uses TRBV19 and TRBJ1-5, with a weak D call TRBD1 (6 bases). V was cut by 5 bases and J by 3 bases, with 14 bases left in between. Germline V gene data show CDR1 as LNHDA and CDR2 as SQIVND (reference sequence). The CDR3 runs 15 residues. CDR3 amino acids: CASSLARTVNQPQHF. The CDR3 DNA sequence: TGTGCCAGTAGTTTGGCCCGGACAGTCAATCAGCCCCAGCATTTT.

This CDR3 is CASSPPGLAQLTGELFF. As DNA, the CDR3 is TGTGCCAGCTCACCCCCTGGACTAGCGCAACTCACCGGGGAGCTGTTTTTT. The chain recombines TRBV18 with TRBJ2-2; TRBD2 aligns across 9 bases. CDR1 is KGHSH and CDR2 is LQKENI in the germline V gene. The ends lost 3 bases at V and 4 bases at J; junction bases unmatched: 9. The CDR3 spans 17 residues. The full variable domain, in which reference TRBV18 and TRBJ2-2 provide the parts outside the CDR3, is NAGVMQNPRHLVRRRGQEARLRCSPMKGHSHVYWYRQLPEEGLKFMVYLQKENIIDESGMPKERFSAEFPKEGPSILRIQQVVRGDSAAYFCASSPPGLAQLTGELFFGEGSRLTVL.

V and J are TRBV28 and TRBJ2-3, with 7 bases fitting TRBD2. The CDR3 has 21 residues. The germline gives CDR1 MDHEN, CDR2 SYDVKM. After removal of 3 bases from V and 2 bases from J, the junction contained 23 bases not matched to a gene. The CDR3 loop is CASSFPLPGLHHPPSTDTQYF. Here the CDR3 DNA reads TGTGCCAGCAGTTTCCCACTCCCGGGACTACATCACCCCCCATCCACAGATACGCAGTATTTT.

The chain has TRBV5-4 and TRBJ2-1, with 14 bases fitting TRBD2. The CDR3 consists of 16 residues. CDR1 and CDR2 (germline): SGHNT, YYREEE (reference sequence). The V segment lost 1 base and the J segment 6 bases; nucleotides outside the gene matches: 3. The CDR3 here is CASSLPTSGRANEQFF. In DNA form, the CDR3 reads TGTGCCAGCAGCTTGCCGACTAGCGGGAGGGCCAATGAGCAGTTCTTC.

This rearrangement joins TRBV19 to TRBJ1-5, with a tentative D call TRBD1 (6 bases). The CDR3 is 19 residues long. V was cut by 0 bases and J by 4 bases, with 22 bases left in between. Germline V CDR1 and CDR2: LNHDA, SQIVND (reference sequence). The CDR3: CASSIDRGAGVFLNQPQHF. The CDR3 DNA reads TGTGCCAGTAGTATAGATCGGGGGGCAGGGGTTTTCTTAAATCAGCCCCAGCATTTT.

V and J are TRBV21-1 and TRBJ2-1; the table's D call, TRBD2, has no DNA check behind it. TRBV21-1 is given as a pseudogene. The CDR3 loop spans 14 amino acids. This chain's CDR3 is CASITSGTYNEQFF. The CDR3 bases are TGTGCCAGCATCACTAGCGGAACTTACAATGAGCAGTTCTTC.

This chain links TRBV28 with TRBJ1-1; TRBD1 agrees at 7 bases. The trim removed 9 bases at V and 5 bases at J, leaving 9 bases unmatched. Germline V gene data show CDR1 as MDHEN and CDR2 as SYDVKM. The length of the CDR3 is 13 residues. CDR3 DNA: TGTGCCAGTGTAGGGGGCGCGGGGACTGAAGCTTTCTTT. It translates to CASVGGAGTEAFF.

This clone appeared once. This chain joins TRBV18 and TRBJ2-3; no definite D call. The V gene lost 2 bases and the J gene lost 5 bases, with 5 bases spanning the gap. There are 12 residues in the CDR3. The V gene's germline CDR1 is KGHSH and CDR2 LQKENI. CDR3 sequence (DNA): TGTGCCAGCTCACCAGGGCGAGATACGCAGTATTTT. Translated, it gives CASSPGRDTQYF.

This chain uses TRBV28 with TRBJ2-3, with 10 bases matching TRBD2. Per germline, CDR1 MDHEN and CDR2 SYDVKM. The CDR3 is 18 residues long. The V segment lost 2 bases and the J segment 1 base; nucleotides outside the gene matches: 9. The CDR3 DNA reads as TGTGCCAGCAGTTTAACCACGTTTGGGACTAGCGGCACAGATACGCAGTATTTT. Its protein product is CASSLTTFGTSGTDTQYF.

The CDR3 region is CASSDRVPNEQYF. CDR3 bases: TGTGCCAGCAGTGACAGGGTGCCGAACGAGCAGTACTTC. This chain links TRBV28 with TRBJ2-7; 7 positions match TRBD1. The V gene end was trimmed by 5 bases and the J gene end by 5 bases; junction bases not matched to a gene: 6. There are 13 residues in the CDR3. CDR1 and CDR2 (germline): MDHEN, SYDVKM.

This clone was detected once. This sequence joins TRBV15 and TRBJ1-3; TRBD1 is a possible D gene (6 bases). V lost 4 bases and J lost 2, with 21 bases in between. This CDR3 contains 18 residues. Per the germline V gene, CDR1 is LNHNV and CDR2 is YYDKDF (reference sequence). CDR3: CATSIGLTFGTTGNTIYF. CDR3 in DNA: TGTGCCACCAGCATCGGACTCACTTTCGGGACAACTGGAAACACCATATATTTT.

V usage is TRBV7-3 and J usage is TRBJ2-1, with 7 bases aligning to TRBD2. The V gene end was trimmed by 3 bases and the J gene end by 4 bases; junction bases not matched to a gene: 12. Germline CDR1 reads SGHTA; CDR2 reads FQGTGA. The CDR3 is 17 residues long. The CDR3 coding sequence is TGTGCCAGCAGCTTCCTGGGACTAACGAAGCTTTACAATGAGCAGTTCTTC. Its translation: CASSFLGLTKLYNEQFF.

The J gene is TRBJ1-1, the V gene TRBV7-6; 7 bases line up with TRBD1. With 5 bases clipped from V and 8 bases from J, the junction kept 8 bases outside the gene matches. CDR3 length: 13 amino acids. Germline CDR1 SGHVS, CDR2 FNYEAQ. CDR3 residues: CASSRTGTAEAFF. In nucleotides, the CDR3 is TGTGCCAGCAGCCGTACCGGGACAGCAGAAGCTTTCTTT.

The rearrangement joins TRBV12-5 to TRBJ2-2; D uncertain. This CDR3 has 12 amino acids. Trimming shortened V by 4 bases and J by 6 bases, and 6 bases separated the two germline ends. Germline-derived CDR1 and CDR2 are LGHNT and FRNRAP. CDR3 sequence reads: CASGSLSGELFF. DNA for the CDR3: TGTGCTAGTGGTTCTCTTTCCGGGGAGCTGTTTTTT.

The sample holds a few counts of this clone. The V gene is TRBV30, the J gene TRBJ2-7; 8 bases agree with TRBD1. CDR3 length: 13 amino acids. From germline, CDR1 is GTSNPN and CDR2 SVGIG (reference sequence). J lost 1 base, V lost 5 bases, and 4 bases had no gene match. Written as DNA, the CDR3 is TGTGCCTGGTGGCAGGGGGCTTCCTACGAGCAGTACTTC. Translated: CAWWQGASYEQYF.

The chain has TRBV11-3 and TRBJ1-6; D ambiguous. The germline V gene encodes CDR1 SGHNT and CDR2 YENEEA. The CDR3 is 15 amino acids. V lost 5 bases and J 0 bases, leaving 8 bases between the germline ends. CDR3 region: CASSPSHSYNSPLHF. The CDR3 DNA is TGTGCCAGCAGCCCTAGTCACTCCTATAATTCACCCCTCCACTTT. Supplemented by reference TRBV11-3 and TRBJ1-6, the full variable domain reads EAGVVQSPRYKIIEKKQPVAFWCNPISGHNTLYWYLQNLGQGPELLIRYENEEAVDDSQLPKDRFSAERLKGVDSTLKIQPAELGDSAVYLCASSPSHSYNSPLHFGNGTRLTVT.

This clone was found a few times. The chain combines TRBV6-4 with TRBJ2-3; D is possibly TRBD1 (6 bases). Germline V gene data show CDR1 as MRHNA and CDR2 as SNTAGT. Deletions cut 6 bases from V and 2 bases from J, with 12 bases between. The CDR3 runs to 14 residues. The CDR3 sequence is CASRARQDTDTQYF. DNA for the CDR3: TGTGCCAGCAGGGCTAGACAGGACACAGATACGCAGTATTTT.

The chain combines TRBV9 with TRBJ2-7; 11 bases are a match to TRBD2. CDR1 is SGDLS, CDR2 YYNGEE, per germline. Unmatched junction bases numbered 4, after V lost 3 bases and J lost 2 bases. There are 15 residues in the CDR3. The CDR3 region is CASSAGLAEPYEQYF. The CDR3 DNA reads as TGTGCCAGCAGCGCGGGACTAGCGGAACCCTACGAGCAGTACTTC.

This sequence joins TRBV27 and TRBJ2-1; 8 nucleotides line up with TRBD1. V gave up 2 bases and J gave up 4 bases; unmatched junction bases: 7. The CDR3 loop spans 16 amino acids. Germline-derived CDR1 and CDR2 are MNHEY and SMNVEV (reference sequence). The CDR3 region has the DNA TGTGCCAGCAGTTTAACAGCCCGACAGGGGTACAATGAGCAGTTCTTC. Its translation: CASSLTARQGYNEQFF.

The genes are TRBV7-9 and TRBJ2-7; 7 nucleotides match TRBD2. This CDR3 region has 19 residues. Germline V gene sequence: CDR1 SEHNR, CDR2 FQNEAQ (reference sequence). V gave up 4 bases and J gave up 3 bases; unmatched junction bases: 21. The CDR3 spells CASSSHGPVLGRGVYEQYF. CDR3 nucleotides: TGTGCCAGCAGCTCTCATGGGCCAGTATTAGGTCGGGGGGTCTACGAGCAGTACTTC.

The chain recombines TRBV5-1 with TRBJ1-1; TRBD1 agrees at 8 bases. The CDR3 has 15 amino acids. Germline V lookup: CDR1 SGHRS, CDR2 YFSETQ. With 2 bases clipped from V and 4 bases from J, the junction kept 7 bases outside the gene matches. CDR3 sequence reads: CASSFNRGSVTEAFF. The DNA for the CDR3 is TGCGCCAGCAGCTTTAACAGGGGGTCTGTCACTGAAGCTTTCTTT.